One sample yielded the 24 T cell receptor beta chains listed below, sequenced in a study of T cells in Graves' hyperthyroidism and ophthalmopathy. TCR beta CDR3 region amplification was performed from RNA transcripts. In the first-round RT-PCR of the TCR CDR3, the HTBI primer set was used. Each CDR3 protein gets one entry after TCRdb re-called the multiplex PCR reads with MiXCR. The data hold approximately 370,000 distinct CDR3 sequences, with about 15% observed a single time. Specimen: blood. The receptor source for this set is a woman aged 25 to 39 with Graves' hyperthyroidism that later progressed to Graves' ophthalmopathy.

Regarding this clonotype: Given a much more abundant clone one base away, this may be a read error. This rearrangement joins TRBV11-3 to TRBJ2-7; 10 nucleotides agree with TRBD1. CDR1 is SGHNT and CDR2 is YENEEA in the germline V gene. With 5 bases clipped from V and 4 bases from J, the junction kept 5 bases outside the gene matches. This CDR3 spans 14 amino acids. The DNA of the CDR3 is TGTGCCAGCAGCACCCCGGGACAGGGGTACGAGCAGTACTTC. Translating it yields CASSTPGQGYEQYF.

In this sample, this clonotype turned up a few times. The chain joins TRBV20-1 to TRBJ2-1, with unresolved D. Trimming left V 3 bases short and J 7 bases short, with 10 bases between. The CDR3 runs to 12 residues. Germline V lookup: CDR1 DFQATT, CDR2 SNEGSKA (reference sequence). The DNA for the CDR3 is TGCAGTGCTAGTTTGGGCCTGAATGAGCAGTTCTTC. Residues: CSASLGLNEQFF.

This clonotype was observed at least ten times. The chain carries TRBV20-1 and TRBJ2-5, with 9 bases aligning to TRBD1. With 2 bases clipped from V and 4 bases from J, the junction kept 17 bases outside the gene matches. The CDR3 contains 18 residues. Germline V gene data show CDR1 as DFQATT and CDR2 as SNEGSKA (reference sequence). CDR3 residues: CSARRWTGVGTSSETQYF. The CDR3 region has the DNA TGCAGTGCTAGACGCTGGACAGGGGTCGGTACTTCGTCAGAGACCCAGTACTTC.

In its sample, this clonotype was seen many times. The CDR3 sequence is CSVGLASGEPYEQYF. Written as DNA, the CDR3 is TGCAGCGTTGGCCTGGCTAGCGGGGAACCCTACGAGCAGTACTTC. The chain combines TRBV29-1 with TRBJ2-7; 9 positions match TRBD2. Germline CDR1 reads SQVTM; CDR2 reads ANQGSEA. The V and J ends lost 4 bases and 2 bases, in that order; junction bases with no gene match: 9. This CDR3 is 15 amino acids long.

The V and J genes are TRBV10-2 and TRBJ2-2, with TRBD2 identical over 8 bases. The germline V gene has CDR1 WSHSY and CDR2 SAAADI. Trimming removed 3 bases from V and 5 bases from J; junction bases left unmatched: 11. The CDR3 is 17 amino acids. The CDR3 DNA is TGCGCCAGCAGTGAAGCGCGCAAGCGGGAGTCGACCGGGGAGCTGTTTTTT. It encodes CASSEARKRESTGELFF.

This clonotype appeared many times. The chain couples TRBV7-9 to TRBJ2-7, with a possible D match to TRBD1 (7 bases). The CDR3 extends over 14 amino acids. In germline, CDR1 is SEHNR, CDR2 FQNEAQ (reference sequence). Trimming pared 4 bases from V and 1 base from J, leaving 11 bases between. DNA of the CDR3: TGTGCCAGCAGCTCAGCAGGGGGGTCCTACGAGCAGTACTTC. This gives the protein CASSSAGGSYEQYF. The full variable domain, in which reference TRBV7-9 and TRBJ2-7 provide the parts outside the CDR3, is DTGVSQNPRHKITKRGQNVTFRCDPISEHNRLYWYRQTLGQGPEFLTYFQNEAQLEKSRLLSDRFSAERPKGSFSTLEIQRTEQGDSAMYLCASSSAGGSYEQYFGPGTRLTVT.

The rearrangement links TRBV10-3 to TRBJ2-1, with 12 bases lining up with TRBD2. The ends lost 3 bases at V and 0 bases at J; junction bases unmatched: 9. This CDR3 is built from 19 residues. Germline lookup yields CDR1 ENHRY and CDR2 SYGVKD. CDR3 sequence: CAISDRGLAGGSSYNEQFF. The CDR3 DNA reads TGTGCCATCAGTGATCGGGGGCTAGCGGGGGGGAGCTCCTACAATGAGCAGTTCTTC.

This clonotype was seen ten or more times. J is TRBJ1-3 and V is TRBV2; D ambiguous. The CDR3 loop spans 19 amino acids. CDR1 is SNHLY and CDR2 is FYNNEI in the germline V gene. The V gene lost 0 bases and the J gene lost 0 bases, with 18 bases spanning the gap. Written as DNA, the CDR3 is TGTGCCAGCAGTGAAGCTGCCAGTAATACCAAGGGCTCTGGAAACACCATATATTTT. Translated, it gives CASSEAASNTKGSGNTIYF.

This clonotype was counted at least ten times. The CDR3 DNA reads TGTGCCAGCCGCCCCCGAAGAGGCATCTCCTACGAGCAGTACTTC. Translating it yields CASRPRRGISYEQYF. The rearrangement links TRBV2 to TRBJ2-7, with D hard to call. Per germline, CDR1 SNHLY and CDR2 FYNNEI. This CDR3 region has 15 residues. Trimming stripped 8 bases from V and 0 bases from J, with 17 bases between.

This clonotype was seen a handful of times. This chain links TRBV6-1 with TRBJ1-1; TRBD1 is a possible D gene (5 bases). In germline, CDR1 is MNHNS, CDR2 SASEGT. This CDR3 is 18 amino acids long. Trimming cost V 2 bases and J 1 base, with 20 bases left between them. The CDR3 coding sequence is TGTGCCAGCAGTGAATTTTTTTACGGGGGGTTCAAGAACACTGAAGCTTTCTTT. Protein: CASSEFFYGGFKNTEAFF.

This clonotype has at least ten counts. The chain uses TRBV19 and TRBJ2-7; a weak D match, TRBD2 (5 bases). CDR3 size: 15 residues. V lost 4 bases to trimming and J lost 3 bases, with 16 bases between them. CDR1 and CDR2 (germline): LNHDA, SQIVND (reference sequence). The CDR3 sequence: CASSRYREGNYEQYF. For the CDR3, the DNA is TGTGCCAGTAGTAGATATCGCGAGGGCAACTACGAGCAGTACTTC.

V usage is TRBV6-1 and J usage is TRBJ2-2; 8 nucleotides agree with TRBD2. The ends lost 11 bases at V and 1 base at J; junction bases unmatched: 6. Per the germline V gene, CDR1 is MNHNS and CDR2 is SASEGT. The CDR3 extends over 14 amino acids. The CDR3 protein is CAEGLAGNTGELFF. In nucleotides, the CDR3 is TGTGCCGAGGGGCTAGCGGGGAACACCGGGGAGCTGTTTTTT.

The gene calls are TRBV12-3 or TRBV12-4 and TRBJ1-4, with D perhaps TRBD1 (5 bases). The CDR3 extends over 14 amino acids. V shed 5 bases and J shed 3 bases, with 10 bases lying between them. The CDR3 DNA follows: TGTGCCAGCAGTCGGGACGGATCTAATGAAAAACTGTTTTTT. This translates into CASSRDGSNEKLFF.

This clonotype was observed at least ten times. CDR3 DNA sequence: TGTGCCAGCACGACAGGGGGAGCCTATGGCTACACCTTC. As protein: CASTTGGAYGYTF. This chain uses TRBV3-1 with TRBJ1-2; 9 bases match TRBD1. In germline, CDR1 is LGHDT, CDR2 YNNKEL (reference sequence). The junction had 4 bases not matched to a gene; V was cut back by 7 bases and J by 4 bases. The length of the CDR3 is 13 residues. Complete variable domain (other parts from reference TRBV3-1 and TRBJ1-2): DTAVSQTPKYLVTQMGNDKSIKCEQNLGHDTMYWYKQDSKKFLKIMFSYNNKELIINETVPNRFSPKSPDKAHLNLHINSLELGDSAVYFCASTTGGAYGYTFGSGTRLTVV.

This clonotype was found many times. The J gene is TRBJ2-7, the V gene TRBV6-6; 11 bases map to TRBD2. Germline V gives CDR1 MNHNY, CDR2 SVGAGI (reference sequence). CDR3 length: 16 amino acids. The V segment lost 2 bases and the J segment 4 bases; nucleotides outside the gene matches: 7. For the CDR3, the DNA is TGTGCCAGCAGTTACGGCCAGACTAGCGGGGTTTACGAGCAGTACTTC. Its protein is CASSYGQTSGVYEQYF.

The chain has TRBV7-2 and TRBJ2-5, with D unclear. Per the germline V gene, CDR1 is SGHTA and CDR2 is FQGNSA. CDR3 length: 14 residues. V lost 1 base and J lost 5, with 11 bases in between. CDR3 sequence reads: CASSLGWGLETQYF. The CDR3 bases are TGTGCCAGCAGCTTAGGGTGGGGATTGGAGACCCAGTACTTC.

This clonotype was observed a single time. The DNA of the CDR3 is TGTGCCAGCAGCCCCCGGACCGATAACATGAACACTGAAGCTTTCTTT. Its translation is CASSPRTDNMNTEAFF. The chain combines TRBV12-3 or TRBV12-4 with TRBJ1-1; D gene ambiguous. V was cut by 6 bases and J by 0 bases, with 17 bases left in between. This CDR3 is built from 16 residues.

V and J are TRBV19 and TRBJ1-3, with D uncertain. The germline CDR1 and CDR2 sequences are LNHDA and SQIVND (reference sequence). With 3 bases removed from V and 0 bases from J, the gap between germline ends came to 9 bases. The CDR3 has 15 amino acids. DNA for the CDR3: TGTGCCAGTAGTATGGTACGGCTCTCTGGAAACACCATATATTTT. This gives the protein CASSMVRLSGNTIYF.

This clonotype was seen ten or more times. The chain employs TRBV28 and TRBJ1-1; D perhaps matches TRBD1 (5 bases). The ends were cut back, 1 base at V and 2 bases at J, with 11 bases in the middle. Germline V gives CDR1 MDHEN, CDR2 SYDVKM. The CDR3 has 15 residues. The CDR3 spells CASSLLSGGNTEAFF. For the CDR3, the DNA is TGTGCCAGCAGTTTATTGTCTGGGGGTAACACTGAAGCTTTCTTT.

The V call is TRBV12-3 or TRBV12-4, the J call TRBJ1-6, with TRBD1 matching over 9 bases. The trim removed 6 bases at V and 12 bases at J, leaving 9 bases unmatched. CDR3 length equals 14 residues. CDR3 protein: CASSVQGQGEPLHF. The CDR3 DNA follows: TGTGCCAGCAGCGTACAGGGACAGGGTGAACCCCTCCACTTT.

There are a few counts of this clonotype. A clone one base away is much larger, so this may be a read error. The rearrangement uses TRBV20-1 and TRBJ2-2; either TRBD1 or TRBD2 may fit D (5 bases each). Germline V gene sequence: CDR1 DFQATT, CDR2 SNEGSKA (reference sequence). The CDR3 runs 15 residues. CDR3 amino acids: CSARERGALDGKLFF. The CDR3 bases are TGCAGTGCTAGAGAGAGGGGCGCCCTGGACGGGAAGCTGTTTTTT.

This chain links TRBV2 with TRBJ1-5; no clear D gene. The CDR3 is 16 amino acids. Germline loops: CDR1 SNHLY, CDR2 FYNNEI. V was trimmed by 6 bases and J by 0 bases, leaving 15 bases between them. The CDR3 sequence is CASSIPLDRSNQPQHF. In DNA form, the CDR3 reads TGTGCCAGCAGCATCCCTCTGGACCGTAGCAATCAGCCCCAGCATTTT.

This clonotype was seen only a few times. This chain uses TRBV6-1 with TRBJ1-5; TRBD1 matches 7 bases. The CDR3 spans 17 residues. Germline loops: CDR1 MNHNS, CDR2 SASEGT. V lost 3 bases and J lost 5; bases outside the gene matches: 13. CDR3 sequence: CASSDSPSGGSYQPQHF. CDR3 in DNA: TGTGCCAGCAGTGACTCCCCGTCAGGGGGGTCGTATCAGCCCCAGCATTTT.

The rearrangement links TRBV18 to TRBJ2-7; TRBD1 might be the D (6 bases). Trimming cost V 6 bases and J 7 bases, with 13 bases left between them. The CDR3 contains 12 residues. The germline V gene encodes CDR1 KGHSH and CDR2 LQKENI. DNA for the CDR3: TGTGCCAGCTCCCCAAGTAGGGGGGAGCAGTACTTC. Protein: CASSPSRGEQYF.